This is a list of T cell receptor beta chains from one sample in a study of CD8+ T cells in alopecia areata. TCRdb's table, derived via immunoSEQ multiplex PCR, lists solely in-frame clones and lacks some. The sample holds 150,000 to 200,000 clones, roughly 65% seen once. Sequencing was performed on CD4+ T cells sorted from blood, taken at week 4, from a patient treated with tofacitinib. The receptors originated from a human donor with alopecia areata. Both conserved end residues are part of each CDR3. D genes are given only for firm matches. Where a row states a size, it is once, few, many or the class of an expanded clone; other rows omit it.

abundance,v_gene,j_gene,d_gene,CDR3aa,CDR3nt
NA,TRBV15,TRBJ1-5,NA,CATSRDRSQPQHF,TGTGCCACCAGCAGAGATAGGAGTCAGCCCCAGCATTTT
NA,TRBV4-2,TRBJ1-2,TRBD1,CASSQDEGAGYGYTF,TGTGCCAGCAGCCAAGATGAGGGGGCCGGTTATGGCTACACCTTC
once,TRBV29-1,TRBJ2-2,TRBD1,CSGQGRAGELFF,TGCAGCGGACAGGGAAGAGCCGGGGAGCTGTTTTTT
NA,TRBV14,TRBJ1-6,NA,CASSQARTYNSPLHF,TGTGCCAGCAGCCAAGCCAGGACCTATAATTCACCCCTCCACTTT
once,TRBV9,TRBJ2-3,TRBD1,CASSWGQSHQDTQYF,TGTGCCAGCAGCTGGGGACAGTCGCACCAGGATACGCAGTATTTT
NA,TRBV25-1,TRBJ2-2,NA,CASSTRLGLGGELFF,TGTGCCAGCAGTACCCGGTTGGGCCTCGGGGGGGAGCTGTTTTTT
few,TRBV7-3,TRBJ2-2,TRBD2,CASSSRALAGDTGELFF,TGTGCCAGCAGCTCCAGGGCCCTAGCGGGTGACACCGGGGAGCTGTTTTTT
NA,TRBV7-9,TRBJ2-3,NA,CASSLRQVATSTDTQYF,TGTGCCAGCAGCTTACGTCAGGTAGCGACTAGCACAGATACGCAGTATTTT
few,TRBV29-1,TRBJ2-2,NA,CSVEETANTGELFF,TGCAGCGTTGAGGAGACAGCGAACACCGGGGAGCTGTTTTTT
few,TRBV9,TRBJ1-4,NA,CASSPHSSTNEKLFF,TGTGCCAGCAGCCCCCATTCTTCAACTAATGAAAAACTGTTTTTT
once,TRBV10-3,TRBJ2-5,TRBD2,CAIGGPSGGLNQETQYF,TGTGCCATCGGCGGACCTAGCGGGGGCCTCAATCAAGAGACCCAGTACTTC
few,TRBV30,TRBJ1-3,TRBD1,CAWSRDSGSGNTIYF,TGTGCCTGGAGCCGGGACAGTGGCTCTGGAAACACCATATATTTT
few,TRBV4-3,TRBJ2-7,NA,CASSQDQSGGGEQYF,TGCGCCAGCAGCCAAGATCAGAGCGGAGGGGGGGAGCAGTACTTC
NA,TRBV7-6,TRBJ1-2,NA,CASSSGPGGGYTF,TGTGCCAGCAGCTCGGGACCAGGCGGGGGCTACACCTTC
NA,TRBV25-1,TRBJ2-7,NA,CASAGYYEQYF,TGTGCCAGCGCAGGATACTACGAGCAGTACTTC
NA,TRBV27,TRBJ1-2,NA,CASSFLQDYGYTF,TGTGCCAGCAGTTTCCTACAGGACTATGGCTACACCTTC
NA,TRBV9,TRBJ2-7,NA,CASSVVPGPHEQYF,TGTGCCAGCAGCGTAGTCCCGGGGCCCCACGAGCAGTACTTC
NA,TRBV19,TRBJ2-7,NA,CASSIEVWGPDEQYF,TGTGCCAGTAGTATAGAAGTATGGGGACCGGACGAGCAGTACTTC
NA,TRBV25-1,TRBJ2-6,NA,CASSGREGSGANVLTF,TGTGCCAGCAGTGGCCGGGAAGGCTCTGGGGCCAACGTCCTGACTTTC
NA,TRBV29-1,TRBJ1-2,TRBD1,CSVVRQGYGYTF,TGCAGCGTTGTTAGACAGGGGTATGGCTACACCTTC
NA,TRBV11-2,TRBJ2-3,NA,CASSSLGWSTDTQYF,TGTGCCAGCAGCTCCCTGGGTTGGAGCACAGATACGCAGTATTTT
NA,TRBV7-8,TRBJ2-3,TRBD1,CASSARQGANTQYF,TGTGCCAGCAGCGCCCGACAGGGGGCGAATACGCAGTATTTT
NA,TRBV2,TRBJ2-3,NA,CASKRDGTDTQYF,TGTGCCAGCAAGAGGGATGGGACAGATACGCAGTATTTT
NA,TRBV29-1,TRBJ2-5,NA,CSVELAGEETQYF,TGCAGCGTTGAGTTGGCAGGAGAAGAGACCCAGTACTTC
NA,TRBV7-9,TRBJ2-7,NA,CASRATTGSSSYEQYF,TGTGCCAGCAGAGCGACCACCGGCAGCAGCTCCTACGAGCAGTACTTC
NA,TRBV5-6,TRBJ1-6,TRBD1,CASSWRGPGFHSPLHF,TGTGCCAGCAGCTGGAGGGGGCCCGGATTTCATTCACCCCTCCACTTT
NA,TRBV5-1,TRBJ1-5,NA,CASSLETGSNQPQHF,TGCGCCAGCAGCTTGGAAACAGGGAGCAATCAGCCCCAGCATTTT
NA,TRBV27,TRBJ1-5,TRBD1,CASSGTGNQPQHF,TGTGCCAGCAGCGGGACAGGGAATCAGCCCCAGCATTTT
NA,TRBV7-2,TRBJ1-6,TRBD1,CASSPRQGTSPLHF,TGTGCCAGCAGCCCCCGACAGGGGACCTCACCCCTCCACTTT
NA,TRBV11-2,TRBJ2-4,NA,CASSFMWGGKNIQYF,TGTGCCAGCAGCTTCATGTGGGGTGGCAAAAACATTCAGTACTTC
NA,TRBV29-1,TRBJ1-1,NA,CSVVRDNMNTEAFF,TGCAGCGTTGTCAGAGACAACATGAACACTGAAGCTTTCTTT
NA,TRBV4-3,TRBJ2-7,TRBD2,CASSQGSSGEYSYEQYF,TGCGCCAGCAGCCAAGGGTCTAGCGGGGAGTACTCCTACGAGCAGTACTTC
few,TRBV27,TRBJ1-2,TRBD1,CASSFRDRNGYTF,TGTGCCAGCAGTTTTCGGGACAGGAATGGCTACACCTTC
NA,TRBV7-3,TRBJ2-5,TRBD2,CASSLTGLPETQYF,TGTGCCAGCAGCTTAACGGGACTACCAGAGACCCAGTACTTC
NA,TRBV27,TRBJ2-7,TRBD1,CASSRGQGAGEQYF,TGTGCCAGCAGTCGCGGACAGGGGGCGGGTGAGCAGTACTTC
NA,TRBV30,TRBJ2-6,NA,CVWIAASGANVLTF,TGTGTCTGGATAGCAGCCTCTGGGGCCAACGTCCTGACTTTC
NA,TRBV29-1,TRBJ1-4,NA,CSAIQGPNEKLFF,TGCAGCGCGATACAGGGCCCTAATGAAAAACTGTTTTTT
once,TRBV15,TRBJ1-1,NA,CATSRTGNTEAFF,TGTGCCACCAGCCGAACGGGGAACACTGAAGCTTTCTTT
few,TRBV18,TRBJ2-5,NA,CASSQGSTQETQYF,TGTGCCAGCTCACAAGGGTCAACCCAAGAGACCCAGTACTTC
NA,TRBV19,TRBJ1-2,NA,CASSQPGSGYGYTF,TGTGCCAGTAGTCAACCAGGGAGCGGCTATGGCTACACCTTC
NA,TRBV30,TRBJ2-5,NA,CAWSVRETQYF,TGTGCCTGGAGTGTAAGAGAGACCCAGTACTTC
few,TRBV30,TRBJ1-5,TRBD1,CAWSGTGDQPQHF,TGTGCCTGGAGCGGAACAGGGGACCAGCCCCAGCATTTT
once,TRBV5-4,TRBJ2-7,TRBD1,CASSPDRGLLEQYF,TGTGCCAGCAGCCCGGACAGGGGACTCCTCGAGCAGTACTTC
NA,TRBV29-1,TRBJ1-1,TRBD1,CSVKGASEAFF,TGCAGCGTCAAGGGGGCTTCAGAAGCTTTCTTT
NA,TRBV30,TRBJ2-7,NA,CARRHKTSNYEQYF,TGTGCCCGACGACATAAAACTTCGAACTACGAGCAGTACTTC
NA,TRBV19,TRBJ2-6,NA,CASSIQGDSGANVLTF,TGTGCCAGTAGTATCCAGGGTGACTCTGGGGCCAACGTCCTGACTTTC
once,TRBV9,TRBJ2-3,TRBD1,CASSQGEQEDTQYF,TGTGCCAGCAGCCAGGGGGAACAGGAAGATACGCAGTATTTT
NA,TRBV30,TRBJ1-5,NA,CAWNTGQRGPQHF,TGTGCCTGGAACACCGGACAGAGAGGGCCCCAGCATTTT
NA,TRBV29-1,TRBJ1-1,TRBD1,CSVTHWDRNTEAFF,TGCAGCGTTACTCACTGGGACAGGAACACTGAAGCTTTCTTT
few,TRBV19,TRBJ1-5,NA,CATKGLESNQPQHF,TGTGCCACAAAGGGACTAGAAAGCAATCAGCCCCAGCATTTT
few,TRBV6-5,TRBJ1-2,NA,CASSYLGVWSYTF,TGTGCCAGCAGTTACCTCGGAGTGTGGAGCTACACCTTC
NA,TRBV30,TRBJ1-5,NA,CAWSEGLPNQPQHF,TGTGCCTGGAGTGAGGGGCTACCCAATCAGCCCCAGCATTTT
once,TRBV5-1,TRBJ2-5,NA,CASRLVGYQETQYF,TGCGCCAGCCGCCTCGTAGGGTACCAAGAGACCCAGTACTTC
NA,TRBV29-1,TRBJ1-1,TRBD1,CSARGGLNTEAFF,TGCAGCGCAAGAGGGGGCCTTAACACTGAAGCTTTCTTT
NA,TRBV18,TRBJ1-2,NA,CASSPDSAGYTF,TGTGCCAGCTCACCTGACTCGGCCGGCTACACCTTC
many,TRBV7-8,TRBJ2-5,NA,CASSSRQSQETQYF,TGTGCCAGCAGCTCTAGACAGTCCCAAGAGACCCAGTACTTC
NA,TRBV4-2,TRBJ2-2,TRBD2,CASSHGLAGGLGTGELFF,TGTGCCAGCAGCCACGGACTAGCGGGGGGGCTCGGCACCGGGGAGCTGTTTTTT
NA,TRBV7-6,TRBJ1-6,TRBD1,CASSLDRADSPLHF,TGTGCCAGCAGCCTCGACAGGGCTGATTCACCCCTCCACTTT
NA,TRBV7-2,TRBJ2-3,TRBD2,CASSLELAGGTDTQYF,TGTGCCAGCAGCTTAGAACTAGCGGGGGGGACAGATACGCAGTATTTT
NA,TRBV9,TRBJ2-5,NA,CASAGPQETQYF,TGTGCCAGCGCCGGGCCTCAAGAGACCCAGTACTTC